This TCR beta chain was sequenced in a study of lymphopenia after photon versus proton radiotherapy. This clone was recorded only once. Germline CDR1 is KGHSH and CDR2 is LQKENI. The CDR3 extends over 13 amino acids. The V and J ends lost 5 bases and 8 bases respectively, with 13 bases between them. TCRdb keeps only in-frame clones here, not all; method: immunoSEQ multiplex PCR. The table includes about 160,000 clones, about 88% detected once. The source material was peripheral blood, sampled from a patient treated with photon-based radiotherapy. The chain joins TRBV18 to TRBJ2-1, with a possible D match to TRBD1 (5 bases). The clonotype was recovered from a man over 45 with gastric cancer. In nucleotides, the CDR3 is TGTGCCAGCTCATCCCAGGGTTGGGATGAGCAGTTCTTC. Its protein product is CASSSQGWDEQFF.